This T cell receptor beta chain was documented in a study of blood T cell repertoires in COVID-19. As for the study in general: PBMCs, B-cell-depleted T cells, or T cells provided the cDNA or gDNA that made up the material.

Germline V gives CDR1 ENHRY, CDR2 SYGVKD. There are 15 residues in the CDR3. Trimming removed 3 bases at V and 6 bases at J, with 14 bases between. Per the original data handling: From reference gene primer amplification, estimates of nucleated cell counts were derived. Clones were sequenced by immunoSEQ multiplex PCR, and TCRdb holds only the in-frame ones, with some missing. That table gives V, J and clone size, and the DNA gave D and trimming. Counted here are about 190,000 clones, around 77% occurring once; the ten biggest clones make up 17%. The sequence was collected from a man aged 55-75 years with active or convalescent COVID-19. Input material: peripheral blood. The chain employs TRBV10-3 and TRBJ2-2, with TRBD1 as a possible D gene (5 bases). The CDR3 protein is CAISDTWGESGELFF. The CDR3, as DNA: TGTGCCATCAGTGATACGTGGGGCGAGTCCGGGGAGCTGTTTTTT.